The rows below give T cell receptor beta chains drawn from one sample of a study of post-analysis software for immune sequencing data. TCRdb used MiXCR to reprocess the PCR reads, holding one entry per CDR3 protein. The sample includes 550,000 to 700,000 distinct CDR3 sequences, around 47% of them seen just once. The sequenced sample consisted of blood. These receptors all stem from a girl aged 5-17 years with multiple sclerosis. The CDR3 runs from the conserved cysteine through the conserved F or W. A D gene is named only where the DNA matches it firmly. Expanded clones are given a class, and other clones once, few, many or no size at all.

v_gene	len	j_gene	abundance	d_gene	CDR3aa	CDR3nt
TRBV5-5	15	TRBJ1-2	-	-	CASSLVIGANYGYTF	TGTGCCAGCAGCTTGGTGATAGGGGCGAACTATGGCTACACCTTC
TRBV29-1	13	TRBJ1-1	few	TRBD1	CSASTGTDTEAFF	TGCAGCGCTTCGACAGGGACGGACACTGAAGCTTTCTTT
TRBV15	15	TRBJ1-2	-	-	CATSREMGRAYGYTF	TGTGCCACCAGCAGAGAAATGGGGCGGGCTTATGGCTACACCTTC
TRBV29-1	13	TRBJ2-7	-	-	CSVTGLGAYEQYF	TGCAGCGTTACGGGGTTAGGGGCCTACGAGCAGTACTTC
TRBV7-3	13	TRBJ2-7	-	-	CASSFSEGGEQYF	TGTGCCAGCAGCTTCTCCGAGGGTGGCGAGCAGTACTTC
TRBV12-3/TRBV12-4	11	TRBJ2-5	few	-	CASSFGETRYF	TGTGCCAGCAGTTTTGGAGAGACCCGGTACTTC
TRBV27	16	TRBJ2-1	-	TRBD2	CASSLTTSGRINEQFF	TGTGCCAGCAGTCTAACGACTAGCGGGAGGATCAATGAGCAGTTCTTC
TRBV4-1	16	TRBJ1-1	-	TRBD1	CASSHNIGQENTEAFF	TGCGCCAGCAGCCACAATATAGGACAGGAAAACACTGAAGCTTTCTTT
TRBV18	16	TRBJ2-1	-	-	CASSPDPRHSYNEQFF	TGTGCCAGCTCACCGGACCCTAGGCATTCCTACAATGAGCAGTTCTTC
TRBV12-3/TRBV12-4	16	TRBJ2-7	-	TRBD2	CASSPGLVGVGYEQYF	TGTGCCAGCAGTCCAGGACTAGTAGGCGTCGGCTACGAGCAGTACTTC
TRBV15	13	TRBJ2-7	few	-	CATSILRTYEQYF	TGTGCCACCAGCATTCTGAGGACCTACGAGCAGTACTTC
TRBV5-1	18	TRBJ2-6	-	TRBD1	CASRSTGTALSGANVLTF	TGCGCCAGCAGGAGTACCGGGACAGCCCTCTCTGGGGCCAACGTCCTGACTTTC
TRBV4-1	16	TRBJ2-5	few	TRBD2	CASSHGLAGSQETQYF	TGCGCCAGCAGCCACGGACTAGCGGGCTCCCAAGAGACCCAGTACTTC
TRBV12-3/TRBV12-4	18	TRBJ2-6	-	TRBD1	CASRPDRGFKSGANVLTF	TGTGCCAGCAGACCTGACAGGGGTTTTAAATCTGGGGCCAACGTCCTGACTTTC
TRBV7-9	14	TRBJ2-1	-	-	CASSPGIGPNEQFF	TGTGCCAGCAGCCCTGGGATAGGGCCCAATGAGCAGTTCTTC
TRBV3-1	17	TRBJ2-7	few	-	CASSQDLGGGQRYEQYF	TGTGCCAGCAGCCAAGATCTGGGGGGGGGGCAAAGGTACGAGCAGTACTTC
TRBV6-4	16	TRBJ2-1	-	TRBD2	CASSDPGTSVVNEQFF	TGTGCCAGCAGTGACCCGGGGACTAGTGTGGTCAATGAGCAGTTCTTC
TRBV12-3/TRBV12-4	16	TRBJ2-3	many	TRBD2	CASSLLPGRKEDTQYF	TGTGCCAGCAGTCTACTACCCGGGAGGAAGGAAGATACGCAGTATTTT
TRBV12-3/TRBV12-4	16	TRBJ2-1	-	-	CACSLGPHAPLNEQFF	TGTGCCTGCAGTTTAGGGCCACACGCCCCCCTAAATGAGCAGTTCTTC
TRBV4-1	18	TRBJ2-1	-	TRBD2	CASSRERRGGIRPNEQFF	TGCGCCAGCAGCCGCGAAAGAAGGGGAGGGATTCGACCCAATGAGCAGTTCTTC
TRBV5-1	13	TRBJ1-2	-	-	CASSRGWEEGYTF	TGCGCCAGCAGCCGGGGGTGGGAAGAAGGCTACACCTTC
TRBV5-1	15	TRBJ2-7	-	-	CASSSAQGFSYEQYF	TGCGCCAGCAGCTCTGCGCAAGGGTTCTCCTACGAGCAGTACTTC
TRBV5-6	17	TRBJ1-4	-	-	CASSSSAYRSTNEKLFF	TGTGCCAGCAGCTCGTCAGCCTACAGGTCAACTAATGAAAAACTGTTTTTT
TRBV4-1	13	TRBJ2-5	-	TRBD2	CASSQVAGVAQYF	TGCGCCAGCAGCCAAGTAGCGGGAGTCGCCCAGTACTTC
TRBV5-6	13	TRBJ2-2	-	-	CASSLELAGELFF	TGTGCCAGCAGCCTGGAGCTAGCCGGGGAGCTGTTTTTT
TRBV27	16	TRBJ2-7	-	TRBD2	CASSLKGSGAGYEQYF	TGTGCCAGCAGTTTAAAGGGTAGCGGGGCGGGGTACGAGCAGTACTTC